The 12 T cell receptor beta chains listed next were all sequenced from one sample in a study of OX40 agonist ivuxolimab in advanced cancers. Library preparation employed the immunoSEQ multiplex PCR assay. Sourced from immuneACCESS, this table was stored by TCRdb with only in-frame sequences that have V and J called. A share of the clones is absent; for the studies checked, an unresolved V gene accounts for under half, and the remainder has no known explanation. Across this sample there are 77,000 or so clones, with about 84% seen only once. The ten largest clonotypes hold about 5% of the sample. The source was CD4+ or CD8+ T cells sorted from blood, collected in a trial of the OX40 agonist ivuxolimab. The source is an adult with an advanced solid tumor such as melanoma, head and neck, liver or kidney cancer.

The V gene is TRBV4-3, the J gene TRBJ2-4; D call uncertain. Germline V gives CDR1 LGHNA, CDR2 YSLEER. Trimming shortened V by 0 bases and J by 0 bases, and 6 bases separated the two germline ends. The length of the CDR3 is 15 residues. The CDR3 region is CASSQDPEAKNIQYF. As DNA, the CDR3 is TGCGCCAGCAGCCAAGATCCGGAAGCCAAAAACATTCAGTACTTC.

The table lists this clone with a few counts. This chain joins TRBV5-6 and TRBJ1-3; no clear D. The CDR3 runs 15 residues. Trimming took 1 base from V and 0 from J, leaving 8 bases between them. The germline V gene encodes CDR1 SGHDT and CDR2 YYEEEE. The chain's CDR3 is CASSLFGGSGNTIYF. The CDR3, as DNA: TGTGCCAGCAGCTTGTTCGGCGGCTCTGGAAACACCATATATTTT.

V and J are TRBV18 and TRBJ1-6; 8 nucleotides align to TRBD1. The CDR3 consists of 18 residues. Trimming cost V 2 bases and J 10 bases; bases outside gene matches: 16. Germline CDR1 reads KGHSH; CDR2 reads LQKENI. CDR3 sequence (DNA): TGTGCCAGCTCACCATACGGCTTGTCACAGGGGGATCGCTCACCCCTCCACTTT. Translation: CASSPYGLSQGDRSPLHF.

With regard to this clone: A much larger clone differs by one base, so this may be a read error. The CDR3 sequence: CASRDRDTEAFF. CDR3 nucleotides: TGTGCCAGCAGGGACAGGGACACTGAAGCTTTCTTT. The chain carries TRBV6-5 and TRBJ1-1, with 8 bases lining up with TRBD1. Trimming removed 6 bases from V and 3 bases from J; junction bases left unmatched: 0. The germline V gene has CDR1 MNHEY and CDR2 SVGAGI. The CDR3 has 12 amino acids.

V usage is TRBV2 and J usage is TRBJ2-5, with TRBD2 identical over 9 bases. The CDR3 loop spans 14 amino acids. Per the germline V gene, CDR1 is SNHLY and CDR2 is FYNNEI. Losses at the gene ends were 3 bases for V and 5 bases for J; bases not matched to a gene: 4. CDR3 DNA sequence: TGTGCCAGCAGTGACGCGGGGGGGCCCGAGACCCAGTACTTC. Its translation: CASSDAGGPETQYF.

This clone was observed a single time. This sequence joins TRBV5-1 and TRBJ2-2, with D hard to call. V gave up 7 bases and J gave up 8 bases, with 18 bases separating them. Germline lookup yields CDR1 SGHRS and CDR2 YFSETQ. The CDR3 loop spans 14 amino acids. The CDR3 sequence: CASRVRTEGGELFF. The CDR3 DNA follows: TGCGCCAGCCGGGTAAGGACGGAAGGAGGGGAGCTGTTTTTT.

The chain joins TRBV5-6 to TRBJ2-2, with TRBD2 identical over 14 bases. V lost 3 bases, J lost 7 bases, and 8 bases stayed unmatched. The germline V gene encodes CDR1 SGHDT and CDR2 YYEEEE. The CDR3 covers 17 residues. The CDR3 DNA follows: TGTGCCAGCAGCTCCAGGGGGACTAGCGGGAGTGTCGGGGAGCTGTTTTTT. Translation: CASSSRGTSGSVGELFF.

This rearrangement joins TRBV30 to TRBJ2-3; 8 bases line up with TRBD1. The CDR3 contains 14 residues. CDR1 is GTSNPN, CDR2 SVGIG, per germline (reference sequence). The trim removed 2 bases at V and 2 bases at J, leaving 3 bases unmatched. CDR3 region: CAWSRQGNTDTQYF. CDR3 bases: TGTGCCTGGAGTCGACAGGGGAACACAGATACGCAGTATTTT.

V and J are TRBV6-1 and TRBJ2-5, with D possibly TRBD1 on 6 matching bases. This CDR3 has 13 amino acids. CDR1 MNHNS and CDR2 SASEGT come from the germline V gene. The CDR3 region is CAKSRGITETQYF. Here the CDR3 DNA reads TGTGCGAAAAGTAGGGGGATTACGGAGACCCAGTACTTC.

This chain uses TRBV9 with TRBJ2-3; D might be TRBD2 (6 bases). V lost 0 bases, J lost 0 bases, and 14 bases lay in between. The CDR3 covers 17 residues. Germline V gene sequence: CDR1 SGDLS, CDR2 YYNGEE. This CDR3 reads CASSVAFGGTSTDTQYF. In nucleotides, the CDR3 is TGTGCCAGCAGCGTAGCTTTCGGCGGGACTAGCACAGATACGCAGTATTTT.

This clone has only one observation. Other DNA sequences from this sample encode an identical CDR3 as well. The rearrangement links TRBV7-9 to TRBJ1-5; D uncertain. Trimming removed 4 bases from V and 3 bases from J, with 4 bases in between. Germline values: CDR1 SEHNR, CDR2 FQNEAQ (reference sequence). There are 12 residues in the CDR3. CDR3 loop: CASSSPNQPQHF. In DNA, the CDR3 is TGTGCCAGCAGCTCCCCCAATCAGCCCCAGCATTTT.

The V call is TRBV18, the J call TRBJ1-1; a possible D gene is TRBD1 (6 bases). The CDR3 is 15 amino acids. V gave up 2 bases and J gave up 3 bases, with 13 bases separating them. CDR1 is KGHSH, CDR2 LQKENI, per germline. The CDR3 nucleotides are TGTGCCAGCTCACCAACCGGGGGGGCGGACACTGAAGCTTTCTTT. It encodes CASSPTGGADTEAFF. The full variable domain, completed using reference TRBV18 and TRBJ1-1, is NAGVMQNPRHLVRRRGQEARLRCSPMKGHSHVYWYRQLPEEGLKFMVYLQKENIIDESGMPKERFSAEFPKEGPSILRIQQVVRGDSAAYFCASSPTGGADTEAFFGQGTRLTVV.